Listed below are T cell receptor beta chains from one sample, sequenced in a study of blood T cells in healthy people across ages. Each CDR3 protein is one row after TCRdb ran MiXCR on the 5' RACE reads. The sample carries about 290,000 distinct CDR3 sequences, around 29% recorded once. Specimen: blood. The receptors were gathered from a woman in her seventies in good health. Both conserved end residues are part of each CDR3. A D gene is named only where the DNA matches it firmly. Only some rows state a clone size, as once, few, many or a class for expanded clones.

>TRBD1|TRBJ2-7|TRBV3-1|NA|13
TGTGCCAGCAGCCAATTCCGGGACAGGCAGCAGTACTTC
CASSQFRDRQQYF
>NA|TRBJ1-1|TRBV18|NA|15
TGTGCCAGCTCACCCCGATCCACTCGGAACACTGAAGCTTTCTTT
CASSPRSTRNTEAFF
>NA|TRBJ2-1|TRBV28|NA|16
TGTGCCAGCAGTTTTGGTCAGGGGCAGGGGCTTAATGAGCAGTTCTTC
CASSFGQGQGLNEQFF
>TRBD2|TRBJ2-5|TRBV7-9|NA|14
TGTGCCAGCAGCGCGACTAGCGGGAAAGAGACCCAGTACTTC
CASSATSGKETQYF
>NA|TRBJ2-7|TRBV3-1|few|15
TGTGCCAGCAGCCAAGATGACAGGCGGAGGGGCGAGCAGTACTTC
CASSQDDRRRGEQYF
>NA|TRBJ1-2|TRBV9|NA|14
TGTACCAGCAGCGTAGCCGACAGTAACTATGGCTACACCTTC
CTSSVADSNYGYTF
>TRBD1|TRBJ1-2|TRBV6-2/TRBV6-3|NA|13
TGTGCCAGCAGGACAGACAGGGACTATGGCTACACCTTC
CASRTDRDYGYTF
>TRBD1|TRBJ2-1|TRBV7-9|few|14
TGTGCCAGCAGCTTAACCGGGACAGACAATGAGCAGTTCTTC
CASSLTGTDNEQFF
>NA|TRBJ2-3|TRBV4-1|few|17
TGCGCCAGCAGCCAAGATTTAGGGGGAGGGGGTGGGGATACGCAGTATTTT
CASSQDLGGGGGDTQYF
>NA|TRBJ2-1|TRBV29-1|NA|11
TGCAGGGGGACAAACGTCAATGAGCAGTTCTTC
CRGTNVNEQFF
>NA|TRBJ2-1|TRBV2|NA|14
TGTGCCAGCAGTGAACAGGGTTCCTACAATGAGCAGTTCTTC
CASSEQGSYNEQFF
>NA|TRBJ1-2|TRBV7-2|NA|15
TGTGCCAGCAGCTTAGAAGGGGATCCTTTTTATGGCTACACCTTC
CASSLEGDPFYGYTF
>NA|TRBJ2-5|TRBV7-6|many|13
TGTGCCAGCAGCCCTGGGCCAATGGAGACCCAGTACTTC
CASSPGPMETQYF
>TRBD1|TRBJ1-4|TRBV4-3|NA|15
TGCGCCAGCAGCCAAGAAGGGACAGGGGGCGAAAAACTGTTTTTT
CASSQEGTGGEKLFF
>TRBD2|TRBJ2-1|TRBV7-6|few|15
TGTGCCAGCAGCTCACCGGGACTAGGATACAATGAGCAGTTCTTC
CASSSPGLGYNEQFF
>TRBD1|TRBJ2-3|TRBV7-7|few|16
TGTGCTAGCAGCTTAGGGCCCGGGACAGCCACAGATACGCAGTATTTT
CASSLGPGTATDTQYF
>NA|TRBJ1-6|TRBV11-2|few|15
TGTGCCAGCAGCGCCGACAGGTCAGCATATTCACCCCTCCACTTT
CASSADRSAYSPLHF
>NA|TRBJ1-1|TRBV3-1|NA|15
TGTGCCAGCACCCGGTTAATGGGGGGGAACACTGAAGCTTTCTTT
CASTRLMGGNTEAFF
>NA|TRBJ2-3|TRBV11-2|NA|16
TGTGCCAGCAGCGATGGGGTACGATCTAGCACAGATACGCAGTATTTT
CASSDGVRSSTDTQYF
>NA|TRBJ1-2|TRBV6-4|NA|15
TGTGCCAGCAGTGACTCATCGGCAGGCGGCTATGGCTACACCTTC
CASSDSSAGGYGYTF
>TRBD2|TRBJ2-1|TRBV7-2|NA|19
TGTGCCAGCAGCCCAAGGGGTCTTAGCGGGGAGAGCTCCTACAATGAGCAGTTCTTC
CASSPRGLSGESSYNEQFF
>NA|TRBJ1-6|TRBV6-6|NA|16
TGTGCCAGCAGAACCGTCGGGAGCTCCTATAATTCACCCCTCCACTTT
CASRTVGSSYNSPLHF
>TRBD2|TRBJ2-3|TRBV7-2|NA|16
TGTGCCAGCAGCCTTAGCGGGCACCCTAGCACAGATACGCAGTATTTT
CASSLSGHPSTDTQYF
>NA|TRBJ2-4|TRBV11-2|once|15
TGTGCCAGCAGCTCGACCACAGGGTTCAAAAACATTCAGTACTTC
CASSSTTGFKNIQYF
>NA|TRBJ2-5|TRBV20-1|once|15
TGCAGTGCTAGAGATCAATTTTTAGCGGTAGAGACCCAGTACTTC
CSARDQFLAVETQYF
>NA|TRBJ2-7|TRBV28|few|12
TGTGCCAGCAGCCCCAACGGCTACGAGCAGTACTTC
CASSPNGYEQYF
>NA|TRBJ1-5|TRBV27|NA|14
TGTGCCAGCAGCCGGCAGGGGTCGGGTCAGCCCCAGCATTTT
CASSRQGSGQPQHF
>TRBD2|TRBJ2-1|TRBV24-1|NA|17
TGTGCCACCAGTGGTTGGACTAGCGGGAGGCTAAACAATGAGCAGTTCTTC
CATSGWTSGRLNNEQFF
>TRBD1|TRBJ1-4|TRBV29-1|NA|13
TGCAGCGCGTCGACAGGGGTCGGTGAAAAACTGTTTTTT
CSASTGVGEKLFF
>TRBD2|TRBJ2-2|TRBV5-1|NA|15
TGCGCCAGCTCCGAACTAGCGGGAAAAGACGGGGAGCTGTTTTTT
CASSELAGKDGELFF
>NA|TRBJ2-1|TRBV11-2|NA|15
TGTGCCAGCACCTCACCCGCGGGCTATAACAATGAGCAGTTCTTC
CASTSPAGYNNEQFF
>TRBD1|TRBJ2-7|TRBV20-1|many|15
TGCAGTGCTAGAGCGGGGACAGGCACCTCCTACGAGCAGTACTTC
CSARAGTGTSYEQYF
>NA|TRBJ2-2|TRBV10-3|NA|17
TGTGCCATCAGTGGGGGACACGGTGAAAGGGAAACCGGGGAGCTGTTTTTT
CAISGGHGERETGELFF
>NA|TRBJ1-1|TRBV6-6|NA|14
TGTGCCAGCAGTTACACGGTCCCGAACACTGAAGCTTTCTTT
CASSYTVPNTEAFF
>NA|TRBJ2-5|TRBV4-2|few|17
TGTGCCAGCAGCCAAGAGGGGGGCAGGGTAGGTGAAGAGACCCAGTACTTC
CASSQEGGRVGEETQYF
>TRBD2|TRBJ2-1|TRBV6-6|many|15
TGTGCCAGCAGTTACGGGGCTAGCGGGGGGGATGAGCAGTTCTTC
CASSYGASGGDEQFF
>NA|TRBJ2-7|TRBV7-2|NA|15
TGTGCCAGCAGGAAGGGGCTCGGGAGCTCCTACGAGCAGTACTTC
CASRKGLGSSYEQYF
>NA|TRBJ2-1|TRBV10-3|NA|12
TGTGCCATCAGTGTTCTAGCCAATGAGCAGTTCTTC
CAISVLANEQFF
>NA|TRBJ1-2|TRBV12-3/TRBV12-4|many|13
TGTGCCAGCATGGGTGGGACACTCTATGGCTACACCTTC
CASMGGTLYGYTF
>TRBD2|TRBJ2-7|TRBV5-4|NA|17
TGTGCCAGCAGCACCGGTGTGATTAGCGGGGCGGGCTACGAGCAGTACTTC
CASSTGVISGAGYEQYF
>NA|TRBJ1-2|TRBV20-1|NA|14
TGCAGTGCTCGAAGGACCCCAGGGAGTAGTGGCTACACCTTC
CSARRTPGSSGYTF
>NA|TRBJ1-2|TRBV4-2|few|15
TGTGCCAGCAGCCAAGATCTGGGAGGGTACTATGGCTACACCTTC
CASSQDLGGYYGYTF
>NA|TRBJ2-5|TRBV7-8|once|19
TGTGCCAGCAGCTTAAGTGGGGTTCGTAGAGGCGGACTTCAAGAGACCCAGTACTTC
CASSLSGVRRGGLQETQYF
>NA|TRBJ2-2|TRBV9|NA|16
TGTGCCAGCAGCGTAGGTGGGACACAACGAACCGGGGAGCTGTTTTTT
CASSVGGTQRTGELFF
>TRBD1|TRBJ2-7|TRBV29-1|many|11
TGCAGCGCGGGACAGTCCTACGAGCAGTACTTC
CSAGQSYEQYF
>TRBD1|TRBJ2-5|TRBV5-5|NA|16
TGTGTCAGCAGCCGGACAGGGGGCGGACTCCAAGAGACCCAGTACTTC
CVSSRTGGGLQETQYF
>NA|TRBJ2-5|TRBV18|NA|14
TGTGCCAGCTCACCCGGTCGAGGGGAAGAGACCCAGTACTTC
CASSPGRGEETQYF
>NA|TRBJ2-1|TRBV25-1|few|11
TGTGCCAGCAGGGTCGGGACACTTCAGTTCTTC
CASRVGTLQFF
>TRBD2|TRBJ2-1|TRBV28|few|15
TGTGCCAGCAGTAAAGGGAGGGCCACCTACAATGAGCAGTTCTTC
CASSKGRATYNEQFF
>NA|TRBJ2-7|TRBV3-1|NA|12
TGTGCCAGCAGCCGTACGGACTGGGAGCAGTACTTC
CASSRTDWEQYF
>NA|TRBJ1-1|TRBV29-1|few|14
TGCAGCGTTGAAGGGGCGGGACAAGTACGTGAAGCTTTCTTT
CSVEGAGQVREAFF
>TRBD2|TRBJ2-1|TRBV2|NA|15
TGTGCCAGCAGGGGGGGACTAACAGGAGGCAATGAGCAGTTCTTC
CASRGGLTGGNEQFF
>NA|TRBJ2-7|TRBV28|once|14
TGTGCCAGCAGTTTAGGGGCGGCTTCCTGCGAGCAGTACTTC
CASSLGAASCEQYF
>NA|TRBJ2-5|TRBV7-8|NA|14
TGTGCCAGCACCCCCGAGGCCCAATACTACGAGCAGCACTTC
CASTPEAQYYEQHF
>NA|TRBJ1-1|TRBV11-2|NA|14
TGTGCCAGCAGCTTCGGTAGCATGAACACTGAAGCTTTCTTT
CASSFGSMNTEAFF
>TRBD2|TRBJ2-3|TRBV12-3/TRBV12-4|NA|14
TGTGCCAGCAGTCCCGGGAGCGGGGTAGATACGCAGTATTTT
CASSPGSGVDTQYF
>TRBD1|TRBJ2-2|TRBV28|NA|14
TGTGCCAGCAGTATAGGGGGCGTCACCGGGGAGCTGTTTTTT
CASSIGGVTGELFF
>NA|TRBJ2-1|TRBV9|NA|14
TGTGCCAGCAGCGTAGTGATGGTCTCCAATGAGCAGTTCTTC
CASSVVMVSNEQFF
>NA|TRBJ2-1|TRBV9|NA|15
TGTGCCAGCAGCGATTCCTTGGCCCAGGGCAATGAGCAGTTCTTC
CASSDSLAQGNEQFF